This T cell receptor (beta chain) was sequenced during a study of blood T cell repertoires in COVID-19. For the study at large: Sites in the United States, Italy and Spain provided acute and convalescent COVID-19 samples. Sample material is recorded as cDNA or gDNA derived from T cells, B-cell-depleted T cells, or PBMCs.

CDR1 and CDR2 from the germline V gene are GTSNPN and SVGIG (reference sequence). The ends lost 7 bases at V and 6 bases at J; junction bases unmatched: 4. The CDR3 covers 13 residues. Repertoires were generated with immunoSEQ multiplex PCR, while TCRdb's copy carries only in-frame clones and drops some. The top ten hold less than 2.5% of the sample, which has about 310,000 clones, 70% to 90% seen once. Membership in each cohort depended on participant-reported clinical history. In Cohort 3, a recovered donor had either two negative PCRs, clearance, or symptom resolution. The sequencing input was PBMCs or T cells enriched from blood (not recorded which). V and J are TRBV30 and TRBJ2-4, with 12 bases aligning to TRBD2. The source of this sequence is a man between 25 and 39 years old who had recovered from COVID-19. The CDR3 here is CASETSGGNIQYF. In DNA, the CDR3 is TGTGCCTCAGAGACTAGCGGGGGAAACATTCAGTACTTC.